This T cell receptor beta chain was retrieved from a study of T cell responses to AZD1222 COVID-19 vaccine. About the research overall: Combined were second doses at about 4 or about 12 weeks.

Study outcomes and limitations: White British people made up most donors, females outnumbered males, and clonal diversity was possibly underestimated.

A word on this clone: Its antigen remains unidentified.

TCRdb's table, derived via immunoSEQ multiplex PCR, lists solely in-frame clones and lacks some. The repertoire holds about 150,000 clones, 85% to 90% seen once, with around 6.9% in the top ten. This specimen consisted of peripheral blood, obtained on day 0 of AZD1222 vaccination. The sequence was collected from an adult in good health.

The CDR3 is CATSLERRTGYTF. The CDR3, as DNA: TGTGCCACCAGCCTTGAACGCAGGACCGGCTACACCTTC. The rearrangement uses TRBV15 and TRBJ1-2, with D hard to call. The CDR3 covers 13 residues. The V and J ends lost 5 bases and 8 bases respectively, with 15 bases between them. CDR1 is LNHNV and CDR2 is YYDKDF in the germline V gene (reference sequence).